The clone carrying this T cell receptor (beta chain) appeared a single time. The CDR3 runs 15 residues. The V end lost 1 base, the J end lost 0 bases, and 10 bases lay between the germline ends. CDR1 and CDR2 (germline): SGHVS, FNYEAQ. Blood CD8+ and CD4+ T cells underwent high-throughput TCR beta sequencing. The multiple sclerosis controls were treatment-naive patients affected by stable or active relapsing-remitting disease. The RNA input was about 0.45 to 1 ug, and it was reverse transcribed with random hexamers. Amplification of TCR beta CDR3 by immunoSEQ multiplex PCR spanned 54 Vbeta and 13 Jbeta. MiXCR, applied by TCRdb to the immunoSEQ multiplex PCR reads, yields one record per CDR3 protein. This sample has 150,000 or so distinct CDR3 sequences, with 94% found just once. This sample is drawn from a study of CD8 T cells in Susac syndrome.

The sequenced sample was CD8+ T cells from PBMCs. The clonotype was recovered from a human donor with multiple sclerosis. The rearrangement links TRBV7-6 to TRBJ2-7, with a tentative D call TRBD1 (5 bases). CDR3 sequence reads: CASSLEGPSSYEQYF. The CDR3 DNA is TGTGCCAGCAGCTTAGAGGGGCCCTCCTCCTACGAGCAGTACTTC.